The source of this T cell receptor beta chain is a study of CD8+CD57+ T cells in acquired aplastic anemia. Study-level information: Mean yield of DNA from sorted CD4+ and CD8+ cells was approximately 3 ug.

Profiling that covered TCR beta VDJ and CDR3 relied on genomic DNA as its template. MiXCR was run by TCRdb on the reads, yielding one entry per CDR3 protein. The sample holds 150,000 to 200,000 distinct CDR3 sequences, 35% to 50% seen once. The CDR3 covers 17 residues. CDR1 and CDR2 (germline): ENHRY, SYGVKD. The V and J ends lost 0 bases and 7 bases, in that order; junction bases with no gene match: 12. The receptor was derived from a human donor in good health. Sequencing input: sorted CD4+, CD8+, or CD8+CD57+ T cells (not recorded which) from PBMCs. The rearrangement joins TRBV10-3 to TRBJ2-5, with 9 bases lining up with TRBD1. CDR3 DNA sequence: TGTGCCATCAGTGAGTCGCGCGACAGGGGGTTCCTGGCGACCCAGTACTTC. This encodes CAISESRDRGFLATQYF.